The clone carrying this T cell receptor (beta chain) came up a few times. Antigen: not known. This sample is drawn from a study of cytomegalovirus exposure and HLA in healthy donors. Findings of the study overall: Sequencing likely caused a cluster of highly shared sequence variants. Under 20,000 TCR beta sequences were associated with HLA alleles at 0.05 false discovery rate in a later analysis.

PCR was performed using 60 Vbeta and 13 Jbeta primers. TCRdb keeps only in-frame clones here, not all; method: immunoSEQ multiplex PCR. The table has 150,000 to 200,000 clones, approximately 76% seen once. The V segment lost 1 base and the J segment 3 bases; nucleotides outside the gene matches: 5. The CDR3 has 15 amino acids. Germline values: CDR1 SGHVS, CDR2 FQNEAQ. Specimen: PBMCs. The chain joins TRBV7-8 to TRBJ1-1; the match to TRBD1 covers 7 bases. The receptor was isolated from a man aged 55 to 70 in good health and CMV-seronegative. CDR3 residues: CASSLEGQLDTEAFF. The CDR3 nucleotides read TGTGCCAGCAGCTTAGAGGGACAGTTGGACACTGAAGCTTTCTTT.